The TCR beta chain described here comes from a study of blood T cell repertoires in COVID-19. Study details: Nucleic acid was either cDNA or gDNA, and it came from T cells, B-cell-depleted T cells, or PBMCs.

CDR3 length: 15 residues. Losses at the gene ends were 1 base for V and 10 bases for J; bases not matched to a gene: 7. Germline loops: CDR1 LGHDT, CDR2 YNNKEL (reference sequence). Original processing notes: For nucleated cells, counts were estimated from reference gene primer amplification. Data came from immunoSEQ multiplex PCR; TCRdb stores just in-frame clones and leaves some out. That table gives V, J and clone size, and the DNA gave D and trimming. This table has roughly 120,000 clones, 85% to 90% appearing once. The J gene is TRBJ1-6, the V gene TRBV3-1 (or the pseudogene TRBV3-2), with 7 bases lining up with TRBD1. This clonotype was sampled from a human donor in a cohort sampled during active COVID-19. Material for sequencing was peripheral blood. CDR3 DNA sequence: TGTGCCAGCAGCCAAGGACAGGGTGCCATCTCACCCCTCCACTTT. This codes for CASSQGQGAISPLHF.